Following are 5 T cell receptor beta chains from one sample sequenced in a study of shared T cell receptors in the human thymus. The protocol was immunoSEQ multiplex PCR, while the TCRdb copy is restricted to in-frame clones and leaves out a portion. This sample carries around 730,000 clones, approximately 85% of them seen once, and the ten largest clones take 0.0095% to 0.013%. This sample also belongs to another study, concerning human thymus T cells.

Input material: thymocytes. These receptors were obtained from a girl in the first two years of life with a congenital heart defect.

The chain joins TRBV6-1 to TRBJ2-2; TRBD1 is a possible D gene (5 bases). V lost 4 bases, J lost 1 base, and 13 bases lay in between. Germline CDR1 MNHNS, CDR2 SASEGT. The CDR3 is made up of 16 amino acids. The CDR3 loop is CASSAGKPQNTGELFF. CDR3 sequence (DNA): TGTGCCAGCAGTGCAGGGAAACCCCAGAACACCGGGGAGCTGTTTTTT.

V and J are TRBV5-1 and TRBJ1-1, with 7 nucleotides matching TRBD1. Germline lookup yields CDR1 SGHRS and CDR2 YFSETQ. The trim removed 4 bases at V and 4 bases at J, leaving 10 bases unmatched. This CDR3 region has 15 residues. CDR3 loop: CASSASRTGSTEAFF. The CDR3 DNA is TGCGCCAGCAGCGCTTCCAGGACAGGATCCACTGAAGCTTTCTTT.

The rearrangement uses TRBV6-5 and TRBJ1-3; a weak D match, TRBD1 (6 bases). From germline, CDR1 is MNHEY and CDR2 SVGAGI. This CDR3 has 16 residues. Trimming removed 4 bases from V and 2 bases from J, with 15 bases in between. The CDR3 DNA reads TGTGCCAGCAGTTCAGACCCTCAGGGGCCTGGAAACACCATATATTTT. Encoded protein: CASSSDPQGPGNTIYF.

This sequence joins TRBV14 and TRBJ2-7, with 8 bases lining up with TRBD2. Per germline, CDR1 SGHDN and CDR2 FVKESK. This CDR3 is built from 17 residues. V shed 4 bases and J 0 bases; nucleotides not matched to a gene: 11. CDR3 protein: CASSPRSPGLDSYEQYF. CDR3 DNA: TGTGCCAGCAGCCCTCGTTCTCCGGGACTAGACTCCTACGAGCAGTACTTC.

This chain links TRBV5-4 with TRBJ1-2; 8 bases line up with TRBD1. Per the germline V gene, CDR1 is SGHNT and CDR2 is YYREEE (reference sequence). This CDR3 is built from 17 residues. Trimming removed 4 bases from V and 6 bases from J; junction bases left unmatched: 17. CDR3 bases: TGTGCCAGCAGCCACTTTAAGCGACAGGGGAGAGCGCATGGCTACACCTTC. Translating it yields CASSHFKRQGRAHGYTF.